Listed here are 17 T cell receptor beta chains from one sample, sequenced in a study of T cells in Graves' hyperthyroidism and ophthalmopathy. RNA transcripts served as the template for amplifying TCR beta CDR3 regions. A set of HTBI primers served as the primers for a first-round RT-PCR of the TCR CDR3. Each CDR3 protein is one row after TCRdb ran MiXCR on the multiplex PCR reads. The data contain approximately 500,000 distinct CDR3 sequences, roughly 46% of them seen just once; the ten biggest clones take up around 8%. Sequencing was done on a sample of peripheral blood or thyroid tissue (not recorded which). The receptors were sampled from a young woman with Graves' hyperthyroidism.

The V call is TRBV20-1, the J call TRBJ1-1; 7 bases line up with TRBD1. Per germline, CDR1 DFQATT and CDR2 SNEGSKA (reference sequence). The J segment lost 0 bases and the V segment lost 5 bases, leaving 6 bases of the junction unmatched. This CDR3 comprises 14 residues. The CDR3 bases are TGCAGTGCTTTCCTCCAGGGGGTGAACACTGAAGCTTTCTTT. Protein sequence: CSAFLQGVNTEAFF.

This clonotype appeared many times. V and J are TRBV24-1 and TRBJ1-2; perhaps TRBD1 as D (6 bases). CDR1 and CDR2 from the germline V gene are KGHDR and SFDVKD. Deletions cut 4 bases from V and 2 bases from J, with 13 bases between. The CDR3 extends over 15 amino acids. The CDR3 is CATSDPIGGNYGYTF. The CDR3, as DNA: TGTGCCACCAGTGACCCTATCGGGGGCAACTATGGCTACACCTTC.

This chain links TRBV12-3 or TRBV12-4 with TRBJ2-1; D might be TRBD2 (6 bases). The CDR3 length is 14 residues. Trimming removed 6 bases from V and 7 bases from J, with 16 bases in between. In DNA, the CDR3 is TGTGCCAGCAGAGCAAGCGGGCGAGGGAATGAGCAGTTCTTC. This sequence encodes CASRASGRGNEQFF.

The chain couples TRBV6-1 to TRBJ1-2, with D uncertain. The V and J ends lost 5 bases and 6 bases respectively, with 16 bases between them. This CDR3 is built from 14 residues. Per the germline V gene, CDR1 is MNHNS and CDR2 is SASEGT. The CDR3 protein is CASSLYKGSDGYTF. In DNA form, the CDR3 reads TGTGCCAGCAGTCTCTACAAGGGCTCCGATGGCTACACCTTC.

This clonotype has a count of ten or more. J is TRBJ2-5 and V is TRBV7-9, with D possibly being TRBD2 (5 bases). This CDR3 is 14 amino acids long. Germline lookup yields CDR1 SEHNR and CDR2 FQNEAQ (reference sequence). V dropped 5 bases and J dropped 5 bases, with 15 bases sitting between them. This chain's CDR3 is CASSQSGDGETQYF. The DNA of the CDR3 is TGTGCCAGCAGCCAAAGCGGAGACGGGGAGACCCAGTACTTC. Complete variable domain (other parts from reference TRBV7-9 and TRBJ2-5): DTGVSQNPRHKITKRGQNVTFRCDPISEHNRLYWYRQTLGQGPEFLTYFQNEAQLEKSRLLSDRFSAERPKGSFSTLEIQRTEQGDSAMYLCASSQSGDGETQYFGPGTRLLVL.

This clonotype was seen ten or more times. The chain joins TRBV5-1 to TRBJ2-7; 14 bases line up with TRBD2. Germline V CDR1 and CDR2: SGHRS, YFSETQ. This CDR3 spans 17 amino acids. V shed 4 bases and J 4 bases; nucleotides not matched to a gene: 10. DNA of the CDR3: TGCGCCAGCAGCAGGGGACTAGCGGGAGAGGGGTTTTACGAGCAGTACTTC. Its protein is CASSRGLAGEGFYEQYF.

This chain joins TRBV29-1 and TRBJ1-2; 8 bases fit TRBD1. Trimming took 8 bases from V and 4 from J; bases not matched to a gene: 12. Looked up from germline, CDR1 is SQVTM and CDR2 is ANQGSEA. This CDR3 comprises 14 residues. CDR3 protein: CSLGPRDRIYGYTF. As DNA, the CDR3 is TGCAGCTTAGGGCCCCGGGACAGGATCTATGGCTACACCTTC.

This clonotype came up a few times. The CDR3 reads CSARDGGGEQYF. CDR3 nucleotide sequence: TGCAGTGCTAGAGATGGCGGTGGCGAGCAGTACTTC. The chain is built from TRBV20-1 and TRBJ2-7; D remains unclear. Germline values: CDR1 DFQATT, CDR2 SNEGSKA (reference sequence). This CDR3 contains 12 residues. The V and J ends lost 0 bases and 6 bases respectively, with 9 bases between them.

The chain recombines TRBV20-1 with TRBJ1-4, with D possibly being TRBD1 (5 bases). From germline, CDR1 is DFQATT and CDR2 SNEGSKA (reference sequence). This CDR3 spans 12 amino acids. Trimming shortened V by 3 bases and J by 10 bases, and 12 bases separated the two germline ends. The CDR3 here is CSARGTSGKLFF. CDR3 nucleotides: TGCAGTGCTAGGGGGACTAGCGGAAAACTGTTTTTT.

Note on this clonotype: Germline is not matched at one junction end, which may reflect a read error. The chain carries TRBV25-1 and TRBJ1-4; the D gene is possibly TRBD1 (5 bases). CDR3 length: 14 amino acids. Germline V lookup: CDR1 MGHDK, CDR2 SYGVNS. This CDR3 is CASSESRGDERLFF. CDR3 nucleotide sequence: TGTGCCAGCAGCGAATCCCGGGGGGATGAAAGACTGTTTTTT.

This clonotype was counted once. The CDR3 region is CASSRGDRGEETQYF. The CDR3, as DNA: TGTGCCAGCAGCAGGGGGGACAGGGGAGAGGAGACCCAGTACTTC. The chain is built from TRBV7-6 and TRBJ2-5; 10 positions match TRBD1. CDR3 length equals 15 residues. V lost 5 bases to trimming and J lost 5 bases; unmatched junction nucleotides: 8. The V gene's germline CDR1 is SGHVS and CDR2 FNYEAQ.

This sequence joins TRBV30 and TRBJ1-5; tentatively, D is TRBD1 (6 bases). V lost 1 base, J lost 0 bases, and 10 bases lay in between. Germline V lookup: CDR1 GTSNPN, CDR2 SVGIG (reference sequence). This CDR3 spans 15 amino acids. For the CDR3, the DNA is TGTGCCTGGAGTGCCGGGGGCTATAGCAATCAGCCCCAGCATTTT. Encoded protein: CAWSAGGYSNQPQHF.

This rearrangement joins TRBV20-1 to TRBJ2-3; 9 nucleotides line up with TRBD1. The CDR3 has 14 residues. The trim removed 3 bases at V and 3 bases at J, leaving 4 bases unmatched. CDR1 DFQATT and CDR2 SNEGSKA come from the germline V gene (reference sequence). The CDR3 is CSASGTGRTDTQYF. The CDR3 DNA follows: TGCAGTGCTAGCGGGACAGGGAGGACAGATACGCAGTATTTT.

The V call is TRBV7-2, the J call TRBJ1-4; possible D gene TRBD1, 5 bases. This CDR3 region has 13 residues. Trimming left V 3 bases short and J 8 bases short, with 10 bases between. CDR1 and CDR2 from the germline V gene are SGHTA and FQGNSA. CDR3 residues: CASSFGAEEKLFF. In nucleotides, the CDR3 is TGTGCCAGCAGCTTTGGGGCAGAAGAAAAACTGTTTTTT.

J is TRBJ2-7 and V is TRBV10-3, with D possibly being TRBD2 (5 bases). The length of the CDR3 is 14 residues. Trimming took off 3 bases at V and 2 bases at J, with 11 bases between the two ends. Per the germline V gene, CDR1 is ENHRY and CDR2 is SYGVKD. The CDR3 DNA is TGTGCCATCAGTGATCTCGGGGTCGCCTACGAGCAGTACTTC. It specifies CAISDLGVAYEQYF.

This clonotype was recorded many times. The chain joins TRBV29-1 to TRBJ2-7; 16 bases are a match to TRBD2. The CDR3 consists of 15 residues. V shed 7 bases, J shed 5 bases, and the junction held 8 bases outside the gene matches. The germline gives CDR1 SQVTM, CDR2 ANQGSEA. The CDR3 bases are TGCAGCGCCGGGACTAGCGGGAGGGAAATTGACGAGCAGTACTTC. It specifies CSAGTSGREIDEQYF.

V and J are TRBV7-4 and TRBJ2-3; 7 nucleotides line up with TRBD2. The germline gives CDR1 SGHVT, CDR2 SQSDAQ. The CDR3 runs 16 residues. The J segment lost 2 bases and the V segment lost 2 bases, leaving 7 bases of the junction unmatched. For the CDR3, the DNA is TGTGCCAGCAGCTTATACGGAGCGGGGATCACAGATACGCAGTATTTT. Its translation: CASSLYGAGITDTQYF.